These 30 T cell receptor beta chains originate from one sample sequenced in a study of brain T cells in children with intractable seizures. Assay used: immunoSEQ multiplex PCR; TCRdb lists only in-frame clones, some missing. The sample has 340,000 or so clones; 93% are singletons. The time point denotes: blood from clinic visit 5 months post-surgery; TSC patient then seizure free. The sample consisted of peripheral blood, taken 4 to 6 months after surgery. These receptors all come from a boy in the first two years of life with tuberous sclerosis and intractable seizures.

The gene calls are TRBV15 and TRBJ1-2; D is unclear. Germline loops: CDR1 LNHNV, CDR2 YYDKDF (reference sequence). The CDR3 contains 18 residues. Trimming shortened V by 0 bases and J by 0 bases, and 17 bases separated the two germline ends. CDR3 in DNA: TGTGCCACCAGCAGAGATAGGATGGCGGACCTTGCTAACTATGGCTACACCTTC. It codes for CATSRDRMADLANYGYTF.

The gene calls are TRBV6-4 and TRBJ1-6; the D is unclear. There are 13 residues in the CDR3. V was clipped by 3 bases and J by 9 bases, with 9 bases between them. Germline CDR1 MRHNA, CDR2 SNTAGT. The CDR3 spells CASSEGDGSPLHF. CDR3 nucleotides: TGTGCCAGCAGTGAAGGAGACGGTTCACCCCTCCACTTT.

This chain uses TRBV30 with TRBJ2-2, with a possible D match to TRBD2 (6 bases). V was shortened by 0 bases and J by 0 bases, with 14 bases between the two germline ends. Germline CDR1 is GTSNPN and CDR2 is SVGIG (reference sequence). The CDR3 spans 17 residues. The chain's CDR3 is CAWSVRRVRPNTGELFF. As DNA, the CDR3 is TGTGCCTGGAGTGTACGGAGGGTCCGCCCGAACACCGGGGAGCTGTTTTTT.

The rearrangement joins TRBV11-2 to TRBJ1-1; D is unresolved. The CDR3 totals 12 residues. Trimming pared 5 bases from V and 3 bases from J, leaving 7 bases between. Germline V gives CDR1 SGHAT, CDR2 FQNNGV. The CDR3 protein is CASSDRDTEAFF. CDR3 DNA sequence: TGTGCCAGCAGCGACCGGGACACTGAAGCTTTCTTT.

This chain connects TRBV5-1 to TRBJ2-7; D is uncertain. The CDR3 has 14 residues. CDR1 and CDR2 from the germline V gene are SGHRS and YFSETQ. The V and J ends lost 0 bases and 2 bases respectively, with 9 bases between them. The CDR3 DNA reads TGCGCCAGCAGCTTGGAAGTAACCCCCTACGAGCAGTACTTC. It yields the protein CASSLEVTPYEQYF.

V gene TRBV29-1 combines with J gene TRBJ2-6; 8 nucleotides match TRBD1. This CDR3 has 18 residues. V was clipped by 4 bases and J by 1 base; unmatched bases: 12. Germline lookup yields CDR1 SQVTM and CDR2 ANQGSEA. The CDR3 DNA follows: TGCAGCGTTGTCTCTCTATCCAGGGGGCATTCTGGGGCCAACGTCCTGACTTTC. Translation gives CSVVSLSRGHSGANVLTF.

This clone was counted a single time. The chain couples TRBV3-1 (or the pseudogene TRBV3-2) to TRBJ2-2; D is possibly TRBD1 (6 bases). There are 14 residues in the CDR3. Germline V gives CDR1 LGHDT, CDR2 YNNKEL (reference sequence). Trimming cost V 3 bases and J 3 bases, with 8 bases left between them. CDR3 in DNA: TGTGCCAGCAGCCAGGCAGGGGACACCGGGGAGCTGTTTTTT. This translates into CASSQAGDTGELFF.

The chain joins TRBV24-1 to TRBJ2-2; 10 bases map to TRBD1. Germline trimming cut 5 bases from V and 6 bases from J; bases unmatched to any gene: 2. CDR3 length equals 14 residues. Germline CDR1 and CDR2: KGHDR and SFDVKD. The CDR3 spells CATSVGQGAGELFF. DNA for the CDR3: TGTGCCACCAGTGTCGGACAGGGGGCCGGGGAGCTGTTTTTT.

The gene calls are TRBV4-1 and TRBJ1-4, with D maybe TRBD1 (6 bases). Trimming cost V 3 bases and J 7 bases, with 18 bases left between them. Looked up from germline, CDR1 is MGHRA and CDR2 is YSYEKL. The CDR3 runs 16 residues. CDR3 sequence (DNA): TGCGCCAGCAGCCAGGGACTTAAGGGGGATCTTGAAAAACTGTTTTTT. Protein product: CASSQGLKGDLEKLFF.

This chain links TRBV13 with TRBJ1-2; maybe TRBD1 (6 bases). CDR3 size: 15 residues. The germline V gene encodes CDR1 PRHDT and CDR2 FYEKMQ (reference sequence). The V end lost 3 bases, the J end lost 1 base, and 12 bases lay between the germline ends. The CDR3, as DNA: TGTGCCAGCAGCTTCCGGGACACCGATAACTATGGCTACACCTTC. As protein: CASSFRDTDNYGYTF.

This rearrangement joins TRBV29-1 to TRBJ1-3, with D possibly TRBD1 on 5 matching bases. Deletions cut 4 bases from V and 1 base from J, with 11 bases between. The CDR3 consists of 14 residues. The germline gives CDR1 SQVTM, CDR2 ANQGSEA. The CDR3 nucleotides are TGCAGCGTTGCAGGGATACCTTCTGGAAACACCATATATTTT. Translating it yields CSVAGIPSGNTIYF.

The chain employs TRBV2 and TRBJ2-7; 8 bases align to TRBD2. CDR1 SNHLY and CDR2 FYNNEI come from the germline V gene. The CDR3 runs to 15 residues. V shed 4 bases, J shed 0 bases, and the junction held 5 bases outside the gene matches. This chain's CDR3 is CASSVVAGTSYEQYF. CDR3 in DNA: TGTGCCAGCAGTGTGGTAGCGGGAACCTCCTACGAGCAGTACTTC.

The rearrangement uses TRBV30 and TRBJ2-3; 9 bases are a match to TRBD2. CDR1 and CDR2 from the germline V gene are GTSNPN and SVGIG (reference sequence). Trimming at V came to 4 bases and at J to 2 bases, leaving 1 base not matched to a gene. The CDR3 is made up of 13 amino acids. The CDR3 DNA is TGTGCCTGGACTAGCGGGGTCACAGATACGCAGTATTTT. It is translated as CAWTSGVTDTQYF. Drawing the rest from reference TRBV30 and TRBJ2-3, the complete variable domain is SQTIHQWPATLVQPVGSPLSLECTVEGTSNPNLYWYRQAAGRGLQLLFYSVGIGQISSEVPQNLSASRPQDRQFILSSKKLLLSDSGFYLCAWTSGVTDTQYFGPGTRLTVL.

The chain has TRBV11-2 and TRBJ2-5, with TRBD2 matching over 12 bases. With V trimmed by 3 bases and J by 6 bases, 14 bases remained unmatched. Germline CDR1 SGHAT, CDR2 FQNNGV. The CDR3 sequence is 18 residues long. The CDR3, as DNA: TGTGCCAGCAGCTTTGGGGCGACCGGGACTAGCGGGTTGCAGACCCAGTACTTC. It codes for CASSFGATGTSGLQTQYF.

The gene calls are TRBV2 and TRBJ1-4, with D maybe TRBD1 (6 bases). The CDR3 consists of 13 residues. Germline loops: CDR1 SNHLY, CDR2 FYNNEI. Trimming cost V 10 bases and J 3 bases, with 12 bases left between them. This chain's CDR3 is CATQTGPNEKLFF. CDR3 nucleotide sequence: TGTGCCACCCAGACAGGCCCTAATGAAAAACTGTTTTTT.

The CDR3 sequence is CASSHHGEGQPQHF. CDR3 in DNA: TGCGCCAGCAGCCACCACGGTGAGGGCCAGCCCCAGCATTTT. This chain links TRBV4-1 with TRBJ1-5; D is uncertain. This CDR3 contains 14 residues. Germline lookup yields CDR1 MGHRA and CDR2 YSYEKL. V shed 3 bases and J shed 7 bases, with 13 bases lying between them.

The chain carries TRBV6-5 and TRBJ2-7, with 10 positions matching TRBD1. J was trimmed by 4 bases and V by 7 bases; bases with no gene match: 7. Germline CDR1 MNHEY, CDR2 SVGAGI. The CDR3 runs to 14 residues. CDR3 sequence (DNA): TGTGCCAGCACCCAGGGACAGGGGATGTACGAGCAGTACTTC. Protein: CASTQGQGMYEQYF.

The gene calls are TRBV30 and TRBJ1-6; D is unresolved. The CDR3 has 17 residues. Germline assignment: CDR1 GTSNPN and CDR2 SVGIG (reference sequence). Deletions cut 1 base from V and 5 bases from J, with 18 bases between. The CDR3 DNA reads TGTGCCTGGAGTGCGACAAAGTTTGCTCTCAATAATTCACCCCTCCACTTT. Amino acid sequence: CAWSATKFALNNSPLHF.

The J gene is TRBJ1-2, the V gene TRBV10-3; D perhaps matches TRBD1 (6 bases). V dropped 6 bases and J dropped 5 bases, with 16 bases sitting between them. The CDR3 has 14 residues. From germline, CDR1 is ENHRY and CDR2 SYGVKD. This CDR3 reads CAISQTGGNYGYTF. CDR3 DNA: TGTGCCATCAGCCAGACAGGTGGTAATTATGGCTACACCTTC.

This chain links TRBV7-9 with TRBJ1-1; TRBD1 aligns across 9 bases. Trimming removed 6 bases from V and 3 bases from J; junction bases left unmatched: 11. CDR1 and CDR2 from the germline V gene are SEHNR and FQNEAQ (reference sequence). The CDR3 extends over 16 amino acids. CDR3 bases: TGTGCCAGCAGATCCCGATTGACAGGGGGGGACACTGAAGCTTTCTTT. Translation: CASRSRLTGGDTEAFF.

The chain combines TRBV27 with TRBJ1-5; the D is unclear. CDR1 and CDR2 (germline): MNHEY, SMNVEV (reference sequence). The CDR3 has 15 amino acids. The V end lost 5 bases, the J end lost 0 bases, and 11 bases lay between the germline ends. The CDR3, as DNA: TGTGCCAGCAGTGGACGATTTTTTAGCAATCAGCCCCAGCATTTT. Its protein product is CASSGRFFSNQPQHF.

The chain employs TRBV28 and TRBJ1-3; tentatively, D is TRBD1 (5 bases). CDR3 length equals 15 residues. Germline V lookup: CDR1 MDHEN, CDR2 SYDVKM. V lost 5 bases and J 4 bases, leaving 15 bases between the germline ends. CDR3 amino acids: CASSIRDGLGNTIYF. CDR3 sequence (DNA): TGTGCCAGCAGTATACGGGACGGTTTAGGAAACACCATATATTTT.

The V gene is TRBV28, the J gene TRBJ1-1; TRBD1 is a possible D gene (5 bases). V dropped 6 bases and J dropped 0 bases, with 14 bases sitting between them. Germline-derived CDR1 and CDR2 are MDHEN and SYDVKM. This CDR3 has 15 amino acids. CDR3 region: CASSPGGEVNTEAFF. The DNA for the CDR3 is TGTGCCAGCAGCCCCGGGGGGGAAGTGAACACTGAAGCTTTCTTT.

V is TRBV27 and J is TRBJ1-6; D might be TRBD1 (6 bases). This CDR3 has 13 amino acids. Germline CDR1 is MNHEY and CDR2 is SMNVEV (reference sequence). V lost 5 bases and J lost 10, with 12 bases in between. This chain's CDR3 is CASSLRGPSPLHF. In nucleotides, the CDR3 is TGTGCCAGCAGTCTCAGGGGCCCCTCACCCCTCCACTTT.

This chain links TRBV4-1 with TRBJ1-6; TRBD1 might be the D (5 bases). Trimming cost V 4 bases and J 4 bases, with 14 bases left between them. The CDR3 sequence is 16 residues long. From germline, CDR1 is MGHRA and CDR2 YSYEKL. The CDR3 nucleotides read TGCGCCAGCAGCCGCGAGGGGACCGCGTATAATTCACCCCTCCACTTT. This codes for CASSREGTAYNSPLHF.

Here the CDR3 reads CASSSYWRADYEQYF. In DNA form, the CDR3 reads TGTGCCAGCAGTTCCTATTGGCGGGCGGACTACGAGCAGTACTTC. The genes are TRBV28 and TRBJ2-7, with TRBD2 as a possible D gene (5 bases). The CDR3 covers 15 residues. Trimming removed 4 bases at V and 3 bases at J, with 16 bases between. Germline V gene data show CDR1 as MDHEN and CDR2 as SYDVKM.

The rearrangement uses TRBV19 and TRBJ1-2, with a possible D match to TRBD1 (5 bases). V was clipped by 3 bases and J by 6 bases, with 14 bases between them. Germline V gene lookup returns CDR1 LNHDA and CDR2 SQIVND (reference sequence). The CDR3 totals 14 residues. The CDR3 region is CASSILAGYDGYTF. The CDR3 bases are TGTGCCAGTAGTATTTTAGCAGGGTACGATGGCTACACCTTC.

The chain employs TRBV28 and TRBJ2-2; D unresolved. V was shortened by 7 bases and J by 7 bases, with 13 bases between the two germline ends. Germline V gene sequence: CDR1 MDHEN, CDR2 SYDVKM. This CDR3 comprises 13 residues. DNA for the CDR3: TGTGCCAGCAACCTTCTCTTGGGCGGGGAGCTGTTTTTT. This encodes CASNLLLGGELFF.

This chain connects TRBV6-5 to TRBJ2-5; D remains unclear. Per the germline V gene, CDR1 is MNHEY and CDR2 is SVGAGI. The CDR3 totals 12 residues. V lost 6 bases and J lost 1, with 6 bases in between. For the CDR3, the DNA is TGTGCCAGCAGCCGACTCCAAGAGACCCAGTACTTC. This translates into CASSRLQETQYF.

The table lists this clone with a count of one. The genes are TRBV3-1 (or the pseudogene TRBV3-2) and TRBJ2-3; no reliable D call. Germline V gene sequence: CDR1 LGHDT, CDR2 YNNKEL (reference sequence). The CDR3 length is 15 residues. The V gene lost 1 base and the J gene lost 2 bases, with 10 bases spanning the gap. CDR3 coding DNA: TGTGCCAGCAGCCAAGCGCCGGGTGACACAGATACGCAGTATTTT. Translation gives CASSQAPGDTDTQYF.